This T cell receptor beta chain is from a study of shared clonotypes between healthy human individuals (dated by TCRdb to about 2020). Regarding the research as a whole: The cohort included three men and a couple of women between 18 and 49 years of age. For each donor, CD4 naive and CD4 memory were each run on three plates, CD8 naive on two plates, and CD8 memory on one plate. Blood TCR repertoires of a handful of healthy adults were deeply sequenced to estimate repertoire size and the extent of clonotype sharing between individuals. To increase sequencing depth and limit assay-specific biases, TCR repertoire library preparation and sequencing were carried out by different laboratories using diverse techniques. Each donor's leukapheresis produced roughly between roughly 0.85 and 9.5 billion PBMCs.

Using the deep immunoSEQ assay, multiplex PCR amplified TCR CDR3 regions from genomic DNA. Extracted genomic DNA from each cell subset was spread evenly across all wells of several immunoSEQ 96-well plates, with each plate serving as a replicate. For sorted subsets, each replicate PCR was loaded with 200 ng genomic DNA, equivalent to 32,000 or so T cell genomes. The purified libraries were quantified using a Qubit 3.0 fluorometer, sized with a Bioanalyzer 2100, and then quantified again using the KAPA Library Quantification kit. Each immunoSEQ 96-well plate was sequenced on its own single-read 150-cycle Illumina NextSeq 550 flow cell. For the original study's pipeline: Because the immunoSEQ output held only junctional sequences and lacked quality scores, the filtering could not match the filtering applied to full-length reads. Sequences were annotated with PyIR, a Python wrapper for IgBLAST v1.9, using IMGT germline references to assign V/J genes and CDR3. Reads were removed for weak V/J assignments (E-value above 1e-6), missing CDR3, stop codons, out-of-frame junctions, or ambiguous translated residues. A V3J clonotype was defined by an identical inferred V gene, J gene, and CDR3 amino acid sequence. Percentage overlap between repertoires was computed as shared unique clonotypes divided by the size of the smaller repertoire. Three approaches were used to assess repertoire richness: RTK rarefaction, the Chao1 estimator, and Recon v2.1 estimates of unobserved clonotypes. Generation probabilities were computed with OLGA for all TCRbeta clonotypes obtained by the gDNA method from four donors. TCRdb retrieved this table from immuneACCESS and kept in-frame rearrangements only. Not all clones are present; in checked studies, unresolved V genes account for under half, and no reason is known for the remainder. V and J calls and clone size are given by that table; D and trimming were obtained from the DNA. For this sample there are around 1.9 million clones; about 93% appear just once. Roughly 1.8% of the sample is held by the ten biggest clonotypes.

CD8 naive samples consisted of CD45RO-negative cells that were positively selected for CCR7, yielding a CD45RA+CCR7+ population without TemRA cells. The donors were healthy, HIV-negative adults who had no recently reported acute infections or vaccinations. Every donor was a Caucasian adult residing in Nashville, Tennessee, USA. Blood was collected by leukapheresis, and PBMCs were isolated by Ficoll-Histopaque density gradient centrifugation and then cryopreserved in liquid nitrogen vapor phase. Analytical flow cytometry was used to check the purity and quantity of every magnetically sorted T cell population. Each sorted fraction had its genomic DNA isolated and then quantified by UV absorbance on a Nanodrop 2000c. Note on this clone: There is no known antigen for this receptor. No clone much larger than this one lies a single base away; base qualities are absent.

Results and caveats for the whole study, not just this receptor: Incomplete sequencing was indicated by rarefaction of sorted-subset datasets, despite the large sequencing depth. Sampling was restricted to blood, and TCR repertoires in tissues likely differ from the TCR repertoires found in blood. Naive subsets generally had larger estimated clonotype richness than memory subsets did. Compared with non-shared clonotypes, clonotypes shared by all four sorted-subset donors had higher generation probabilities. Roughly 5% of naive CD4, approximately 3.7% of naive CD8, 2% to 2.5% of memory CD4, and less than 0.45% of memory CD8 clonotypes were shared across a few donors. Pairwise subsampling led to the expectation that sequencing depth would affect the degree of clonotype sharing among donors. The genetic and exposure-history diversity represented was limited by the small number of donors.

V is cut by 5 bases and J by 3 bases, and the space between the germline ends is 20 bases. Inclusive of the bounding cysteine and phenylalanine, the CDR3 is 16 residues long. The DNA shown is the 48-base CDR3, in frame from base 1. The rearrangement combines TRBV5-7 with TRBJ1-1; no D gene call is confident. TRBV5-7 is an ORF, and what it does is uncertain. Material for sequencing was naive CD8+ T cells from PBMCs. The cell subset or site label corresponds to: CD45RA+CCR7+. The receptor was isolated from a man aged 18-30 years in good health. Some clones in this sample may be carry-over from other donors' samples. The CDR3 corresponds to CASRGSYRGSDTEAFF. The DNA reads TGTGCCAGCAGGGGGAGTTATCGAGGATCGGACACTGAAGCTTTCTTT.